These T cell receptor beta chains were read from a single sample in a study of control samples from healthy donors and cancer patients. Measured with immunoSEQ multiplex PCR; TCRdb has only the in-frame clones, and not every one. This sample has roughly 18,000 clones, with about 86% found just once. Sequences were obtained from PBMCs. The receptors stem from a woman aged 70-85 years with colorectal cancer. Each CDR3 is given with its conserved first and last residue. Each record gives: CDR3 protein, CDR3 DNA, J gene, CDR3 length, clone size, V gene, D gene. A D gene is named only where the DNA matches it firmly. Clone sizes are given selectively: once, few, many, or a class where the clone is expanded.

CASSSLSGSTYEQYF TGTGCCAGCAGTTCCCTGAGCGGGAGTACCTACGAGCAGTACTTC TRBJ2-7 15 - TRBV19 TRBD2
CACHRVTNYGYTF TGTGCCTGCCACCGGGTTACTAACTATGGCTACACCTTC TRBJ1-2 13 - TRBV30 -
CSVDTGFEQYF TGCAGCGTCGATACAGGGTTCGAGCAGTACTTC TRBJ2-7 11 - TRBV29-1 -
CASSVVSNTEAFF TGTGCCAGCAGCGTAGTGTCCAACACTGAAGCTTTCTTT TRBJ1-1 13 - TRBV9 -
CAWSVRIPSNEQFF TGTGCCTGGAGTGTTCGGATCCCCTCCAATGAGCAGTTCTTC TRBJ2-1 14 - TRBV30 -
CASSFRQGARSDGYTF TGTGCCAGCAGCTTTAGACAGGGGGCGAGGAGTGATGGCTACACCTTC TRBJ1-2 16 - TRBV7-3 TRBD1
CASTPGGWQPQHF TGTGCCAGTACTCCAGGGGGCTGGCAGCCCCAGCATTTT TRBJ1-5 13 - TRBV19 TRBD1
CASSFSWQNYGYTF TGTGCCAGCAGCTTTTCGTGGCAGAACTATGGCTACACCTTC TRBJ1-2 14 - TRBV6-2/TRBV6-3 -
CASSQSGASGSTDTQYF TGCGCCAGCAGCCAATCGGGGGCTAGCGGGAGTACAGATACGCAGTATTTT TRBJ2-3 17 - TRBV4-3 TRBD2
CASSLISGRGTGELFF TGTGCCAGCTCACTCATTTCAGGGCGAGGAACCGGGGAGCTGTTTTTT TRBJ2-2 16 - TRBV18 -
CASRQPGLRGGELFF TGTGCCAGCAGACAGCCGGGACTTCGAGGCGGGGAGCTGTTTTTT TRBJ2-2 15 once TRBV11-2 -
CAWSSVYSNQPQHF TGTGCCTGGAGTAGTGTTTATAGCAATCAGCCCCAGCATTTT TRBJ1-5 14 - TRBV30 -
CASSSIRTDTQYF TGTGCCAGCAGTTCGATTCGGACAGATACGCAGTATTTT TRBJ2-3 13 - TRBV6-5 -
CASSPGALPEAFF TGTGCCAGCTCCCCGGGGGCTTTACCTGAAGCTTTCTTT TRBJ1-1 13 - TRBV5-6 -
CASSLGTGAYGYTF TGCGCCAGCAGCCTAGGGACAGGGGCCTATGGCTACACCTTC TRBJ1-2 14 once TRBV5-1 TRBD1
CASSRDRMNTEAFF TGTGCCAGCAGCAGGGACAGGATGAACACTGAAGCTTTCTTT TRBJ1-1 14 few TRBV7-9 TRBD1
CASSTWGAGAPDQYF TGTGCCAGCAGCACTTGGGGAGCGGGGGCCCCAGACCAGTACTTC TRBJ2-5 15 - TRBV3-1/TRBV3-2 TRBD2
CASSIGSGNQPQHF TGTGCCAGTAGTATCGGCAGTGGCAATCAGCCCCAGCATTTT TRBJ1-5 14 - TRBV19 -
CASSVDPVQETQYF TGTGCCAGCAGCGTAGATCCAGTCCAAGAGACCCAGTACTTC TRBJ2-5 14 - TRBV9 -
CASSEAGGKRNTIYF TGTGCCAGCAGTGAGGCGGGGGGAAAGAGAAACACCATATATTTT TRBJ1-3 15 - TRBV6-1 -
CASSMRTGQASEQYF TGTGCCAGTAGTATGAGGACCGGTCAGGCTTCTGAGCAGTACTTC TRBJ2-7 15 - TRBV19 -
CASSPGDRVYGEQYF TGTGCCAGCAGCCCCGGGGACAGGGTATATGGCGAGCAGTACTTC TRBJ2-7 15 - TRBV7-8 TRBD1
CASSYTGEEGQPQHF TGTGCCAGCAGCTATACAGGGGAAGAGGGACAGCCCCAGCATTTT TRBJ1-5 15 - TRBV13 TRBD1
CASSLGQGSYEQYF TGTGCCAGCAGCCTAGGACAGGGTTCCTACGAGCAGTACTTC TRBJ2-7 14 - TRBV9 TRBD1
CASSGHGSYEQYF TGTGCCAGCAGTGGACATGGATCCTACGAGCAGTACTTC TRBJ2-7 13 - TRBV25-1 -
CASKEKFNEKLFF TGTGCCAGTAAAGAAAAGTTTAATGAAAAACTGTTTTTT TRBJ1-4 13 - TRBV19 -
CAITSGQGGNGYTF TGTGCCATCACCTCGGGACAGGGAGGAAATGGCTACACCTTC TRBJ1-2 14 - TRBV6-6 TRBD1
CASRPPGTGGTGSGRLKETQYF TGTGCAAGTCGCCCCCCCGGGACAGGGGGGACTGGGAGCGGGAGGTTGAAAGAGACCCAGTACTTC TRBJ2-5 22 - TRBV12-2 -
CASSSAYEQYF TGTGCCAGCAGCTCAGCCTACGAGCAGTACTTC TRBJ2-7 11 - TRBV7-2 -
CASSLDPGQGSYGYTF TGCGCCAGCAGCTTGGACCCAGGACAGGGGTCCTATGGCTACACCTTC TRBJ1-2 16 - TRBV5-1 TRBD1
CASNKERETLHTQYF TGCGCCAGCAATAAAGAGCGGGAGACCCTTCATACGCAGTATTTT TRBJ2-3 15 once TRBV4-1 TRBD2
CASRGTDSGNTIYF TGTGCCAGTAGGGGGACAGACTCTGGAAACACCATATATTTT TRBJ1-3 14 - TRBV19 TRBD1
CASSYTGELFF TGTGCCAGCAGCTACACCGGGGAGCTGTTTTTT TRBJ2-2 11 - TRBV7-8 -
CATSSGEKLFF TGTGCCACCAGCTCAGGGGAAAAACTGTTTTTT TRBJ1-4 11 - TRBV15 -
CASSRSGQGYEQYF TGTGCCAGCAGTCGCAGCGGCCAGGGCTACGAGCAGTACTTC TRBJ2-7 14 - TRBV6-5 -
CASSSTGGAPSTEAFF TGTGCCAGCAGCTCGACAGGGGGCGCCCCGAGCACTGAAGCTTTCTTT TRBJ1-1 16 - TRBV5-6 TRBD1
CAWSVGTYNQPQHF TGTGCCTGGAGTGTAGGGACCTACAATCAGCCCCAGCATTTT TRBJ1-5 14 - TRBV30 -
CASSRKGTTISYEQYF TGTGCCAGCAGTCGGAAGGGGACTACGATTTCCTACGAGCAGTACTTC TRBJ2-7 16 few TRBV3-1/TRBV3-2 TRBD2
CASSEGRTEQYF TGTGCCAGCAGTGAAGGGAGAACAGAGCAGTACTTC TRBJ2-7 12 - TRBV25-1 -
CASSYSLYTEAFF TGTGCCAGCAGTTACTCTTTGTACACTGAAGCTTTCTTT TRBJ1-1 13 few TRBV6-2/TRBV6-3 -